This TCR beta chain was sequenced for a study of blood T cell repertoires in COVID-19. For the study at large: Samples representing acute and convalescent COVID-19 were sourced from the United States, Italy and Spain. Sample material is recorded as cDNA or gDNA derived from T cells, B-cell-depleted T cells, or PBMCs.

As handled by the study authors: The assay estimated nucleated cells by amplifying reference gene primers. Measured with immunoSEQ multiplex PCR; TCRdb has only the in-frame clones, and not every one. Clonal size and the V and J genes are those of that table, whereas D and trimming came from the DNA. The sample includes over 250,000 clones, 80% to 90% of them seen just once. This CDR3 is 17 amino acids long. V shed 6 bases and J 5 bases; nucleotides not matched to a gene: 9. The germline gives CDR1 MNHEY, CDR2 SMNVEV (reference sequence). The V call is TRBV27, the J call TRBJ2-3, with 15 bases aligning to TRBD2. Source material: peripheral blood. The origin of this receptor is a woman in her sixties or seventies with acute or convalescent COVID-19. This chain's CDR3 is CASRRTSGGAGKDTQYF. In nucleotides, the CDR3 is TGTGCCAGCAGGAGGACTAGCGGGGGGGCTGGGAAAGATACGCAGTATTTT.